A selection of T cell receptor beta chains follows, all from one sample in a study of cytomegalovirus exposure and HLA in healthy donors. Here immunoSEQ multiplex PCR was the method, and the copy in TCRdb shows in-frame clones only, minus some. In total, the table holds 140,000 to 150,000 clones. The sample comprised PBMCs. These receptors all come from a woman aged 45-65 years in good health and CMV-seronegative. The CDR3 runs from the conserved cysteine through the conserved F or W. A D gene is named only where the DNA matches it firmly.

d_call j_call v_call cdr3_aa cdr3_nt
NA TRBJ2-7 TRBV18 CASSESQISSDEQYF TGTGCCAGCTCGGAAAGTCAGATTAGTAGCGACGAGCAGTACTTC
NA TRBJ1-2 TRBV10-3 CAISHSVNYGYTF TGTGCCATCAGCCACAGTGTTAACTATGGCTACACCTTC
TRBD1 TRBJ1-2 TRBV5-6 CASCREGQGCRNYGYTF TGTGCCAGCTGTCGTGAGGGACAGGGGTGCCGTAACTATGGCTACACCTTC
NA TRBJ1-5 TRBV30 CAWSQGLVQPQHF TGTGCCTGGAGCCAGGGTCTGGTTCAGCCCCAGCATTTT
NA TRBJ1-6 TRBV18 CASSPYPNSPLHF TGTGCCAGCTCACCCTACCCGAATTCACCCCTCCACTTT
NA TRBJ1-6 TRBV28 CASSLADSPLHF TGTGCCAGCAGTCTAGCTGATTCACCCCTCCACTTT
TRBD2 TRBJ2-7 TRBV29-1 CSVTVEGSGSREQYF TGCAGCGTTACCGTGGAGGGTAGCGGGAGTCGGGAGCAGTACTTC
NA TRBJ1-5 TRBV9 CASSVDAGDQPQHF TGTGCCAGCAGCGTAGACGCAGGGGATCAGCCCCAGCATTTT
TRBD1 TRBJ1-5 TRBV4-1 CASSHGGRGLRPQHF TGCGCCAGCAGCCATGGGGGAAGGGGGCTGCGGCCCCAGCATTTT
NA TRBJ2-7 TRBV7-2 CASSPFDWSYEQYF TGTGCCAGCAGCCCCTTCGACTGGTCCTACGAGCAGTACTTC
NA TRBJ2-5 TRBV19 CASSSSPAGTETQYF TGTGCCAGTAGTTCCAGCCCGGCCGGGACTGAGACCCAGTACTTC
NA TRBJ2-3 TRBV7-3 CASSLAIGGGTDTQYF TGTGCCAGCAGCTTGGCAATTGGCGGGGGCACAGATACGCAGTATTTT
TRBD2 TRBJ2-1 TRBV9 CASGVEGTRRYNEQFF TGTGCCAGCGGCGTAGAGGGGACTAGAAGGTACAATGAGCAGTTCTTC
TRBD1 TRBJ1-2 TRBV15 CATSRDGQGAVLGYGYTF TGTGCCACCAGCAGAGATGGACAGGGGGCGGTTTTAGGCTATGGCTACACCTTC
NA TRBJ1-4 TRBV4-1 CASSQGTGTNEKLFF TGCGCCAGCAGCCAGGGTACAGGGACTAATGAAAAACTGTTTTTT
NA TRBJ1-2 TRBV27 CASSTRREISYGYTF TGTGCCAGCAGTACCAGAAGGGAGATCAGCTATGGCTACACCTTC
TRBD1 TRBJ1-1 TRBV7-9 CASSLGTAPFKAFF TGTGCCAGCAGCTTGGGGACAGCGCCTTTCAAAGCTTTCTTT
TRBD2 TRBJ2-2 TRBV6-1 CASSELAGEAGELFF TGTGCCAGCAGTGAACTAGCGGGGGAGGCCGGGGAGCTGTTTTTT
NA TRBJ1-5 TRBV28 CASSPRGGWSNQPQHF TGTGCCAGCAGCCCCCGCGGGGGTTGGAGCAATCAGCCCCAGCATTTT
NA TRBJ1-3 TRBV27 CASSLDGGSGNTIYF TGTGCCAGCAGCTTGGACGGGGGCTCTGGAAACACCATATATTTT
TRBD2 TRBJ2-1 TRBV7-9 CASSHTSGPYNEQFF TGTGCCAGCAGCCATACTAGCGGGCCTTACAATGAGCAGTTCTTC
TRBD1 TRBJ2-7 TRBV5-6 CASSSGTGIYEQYF TGTGCCAGCAGCTCCGGGACAGGGATTTACGAGCAGTACTTC
TRBD2 TRBJ2-2 TRBV6-5 CASSYSTSDGGELFF TGTGCCAGCAGTTACTCGACTAGCGATGGCGGGGAGCTGTTTTTT
NA TRBJ1-2 TRBV30 CAWTQGPNYGYTF TGTGCCTGGACACAGGGTCCCAACTATGGCTACACCTTC
NA TRBJ1-1 TRBV19 CASSLPKARTEAFF TGTGCCAGTAGTCTCCCGAAGGCGAGGACTGAAGCTTTCTTT
NA TRBJ1-4 TRBV28 CASSSGRVPEKLFF TGTGCCAGCAGTTCAGGCAGGGTGCCTGAAAAACTGTTTTTT
NA TRBJ2-2 TRBV29-1 CSVEYGNTGELFF TGCAGCGTTGAGTATGGCAACACCGGGGAGCTGTTTTTT
TRBD2 TRBJ2-5 TRBV5-1 CASSLAGGLQETQYF TGCGCCAGCAGCTTGGCGGGGGGGCTCCAAGAGACCCAGTACTTC
TRBD2 TRBJ2-5 TRBV5-4 CASSFWREGETQYF TGTGCCAGCAGCTTCTGGCGGGAGGGTGAGACCCAGTACTTC
NA TRBJ1-1 TRBV2 CASRTEMNTEAFF TGTGCCAGCAGGACAGAGATGAACACTGAAGCTTTCTTT
TRBD1 TRBJ1-5 TRBV7-8 CASSLIGQGSNQPQHF TGTGCCAGCAGCTTAATCGGACAGGGTAGCAATCAGCCCCAGCATTTT
NA TRBJ1-2 TRBV2 CASSDDRDRGYGYTF TGTGCCAGCAGTGACGACCGGGACCGGGGGTATGGCTACACCTTC
NA TRBJ1-2 TRBV6-6 CASSQTSTDPHGYTF TGTGCCAGCAGTCAGACTTCCACTGACCCCCATGGCTACACCTTC
NA TRBJ2-3 TRBV19 CASSMSGTDTQYF TGTGCCAGTAGTATGAGCGGCACAGATACGCAGTATTTT
TRBD1 TRBJ1-1 TRBV5-1 CASSQRTGDTEAFF TGCGCCAGCAGCCAACGGACAGGGGACACTGAAGCTTTCTTT
NA TRBJ2-2 TRBV7-2 CASSLVWGLNTGELFF TGTGCCAGCAGCTTAGTTTGGGGGCTAAACACCGGGGAGCTGTTTTTT
NA TRBJ2-5 TRBV28 CASSYRVAETQYF TGTGCCAGCAGTTACAGGGTGGCAGAGACCCAGTACTTC
TRBD2 TRBJ2-7 TRBV15 CATSRVAGVFGEQYF TGTGCCACCAGCAGAGTCGCGGGAGTATTTGGCGAGCAGTACTTC
NA TRBJ1-2 TRBV27 CASSSPGDNYGYTF TGTGCCAGCAGTTCGCCAGGCGACAACTATGGCTACACCTTC
NA TRBJ1-2 TRBV19 CASTQSGRWVNYGYSF TGTGCCAGTACCCAATCCGGGAGGTGGGTTAACTATGGCTACTCCTTC
NA TRBJ1-2 TRBV4-2 CASSQVLGGRFSGYTF TGTGCCAGCAGCCAAGTCCTCGGGGGGCGATTCTCCGGCTACACCTTC
TRBD1 TRBJ2-7 TRBV5-4 CASKQQGASYEQYF TGTGCCAGCAAACAACAGGGGGCTTCCTACGAGCAGTACTTC
NA TRBJ1-1 TRBV5-1 CASSLDSAGAAFF TGCGCCAGCAGCTTGGATTCGGCAGGGGCAGCTTTCTTT
TRBD1 TRBJ2-7 TRBV4-1 CASSVRDRGPYEQYF TGCGCCAGCAGCGTCCGGGACAGGGGGCCCTACGAGCAGTACTTC
NA TRBJ1-6 TRBV5-6 CASSRTATDSPLHF TGTGCCAGCAGCCGGACAGCTACGGATTCACCCCTCCACTTT
NA TRBJ1-2 TRBV7-2 CASSLASVWGYTF TGTGCCAGCAGCTTAGCGTCAGTCTGGGGCTACACCTTC
NA TRBJ2-1 TRBV27 CASRGTRNYNEQFF TGTGCCAGCAGAGGGACAAGAAACTACAATGAGCAGTTCTTC
NA TRBJ2-1 TRBV7-2 CASSLGAGRLFF TGTGCCAGCAGCTTAGGGGCGGGACGTTTGTTCTTC
TRBD1 TRBJ1-2 TRBV5-4 CASSLVQGGSYGYTF TGTGCCAGCAGCTTGGTTCAGGGGGGATCTTATGGCTACACCTTC